A selection of T cell receptor beta chains follows, all from one sample in a study of cytomegalovirus exposure and HLA in healthy donors. Method: immunoSEQ multiplex PCR; TCRdb's copy keeps in-frame clones and lacks some. The table has a few hundred thousand clones, about nine tenths seen once. The sequencing input was PBMCs. The receptor source for this set is a woman under 30 in good health and CMV-seronegative. Each CDR3 is given with its conserved first and last residue. Fields, in order: D gene, V gene, J gene, clone size, CDR3 DNA, CDR3 protein. The D gene is left open where the match is weak. Not all rows give a size; the values are once, few, many and, for expanded clones, a class.

d_gene: TRBD1; v_gene: TRBV6-5; j_gene: TRBJ1-5; abundance: .; CDR3nt: TGTGCCAGCAGTGCCGGGACAGGGGGCGATCAGCCCCAGCATTTT; CDR3aa: CASSAGTGGDQPQHF
d_gene: TRBD1; v_gene: TRBV28; j_gene: TRBJ1-5; abundance: once; CDR3nt: TGTGCCAGCAGCCGCTTAGGGACAGGGAATCAGCCCCAGCATTTT; CDR3aa: CASSRLGTGNQPQHF
d_gene: TRBD2; v_gene: TRBV5-4; j_gene: TRBJ2-1; abundance: .; CDR3nt: TGTGCCAGCACCAGGCTAGCGGGGGCGGATGAGCAGTTCTTC; CDR3aa: CASTRLAGADEQFF
d_gene: .; v_gene: TRBV27; j_gene: TRBJ2-6; abundance: .; CDR3nt: TGTGCCAGCAGTTTATCCCGCTCTGGGGCCAACGTCCTGACTTTC; CDR3aa: CASSLSRSGANVLTF
d_gene: TRBD2; v_gene: TRBV7-8; j_gene: TRBJ2-5; abundance: few; CDR3nt: TGTGCCAGCAGTCCAGGGACTAGCGGGAGAGAGACCCAGTACTTC; CDR3aa: CASSPGTSGRETQYF
d_gene: .; v_gene: TRBV5-1; j_gene: TRBJ1-1; abundance: .; CDR3nt: TGCGCCAGCACCTCGGGGGGTATGAACACTGAAGCTTTCTTT; CDR3aa: CASTSGGMNTEAFF
d_gene: .; v_gene: TRBV10-2; j_gene: TRBJ1-2; abundance: .; CDR3nt: TGCGCCAGCAGTGAGCAGTGGGGCGGCTACACCTTC; CDR3aa: CASSEQWGGYTF
d_gene: .; v_gene: TRBV11-2; j_gene: TRBJ1-1; abundance: .; CDR3nt: TGTGCCAGCAGCTTAGAGGCCATCAACACTGAAGCTTTCTTT; CDR3aa: CASSLEAINTEAFF
d_gene: TRBD2; v_gene: TRBV19; j_gene: TRBJ2-5; abundance: .; CDR3nt: TGTGCCAGTAGTATCCTAGCGGTAAGCGGGTCTCTGCCAGAGACCCAGTACTTC; CDR3aa: CASSILAVSGSLPETQYF
d_gene: .; v_gene: TRBV2; j_gene: TRBJ1-4; abundance: .; CDR3nt: TGTGCCAGCAGTGAATCGGGGATTAATGAAAAACTGTTTTTT; CDR3aa: CASSESGINEKLFF
d_gene: .; v_gene: TRBV20-1; j_gene: TRBJ2-1; abundance: .; CDR3nt: TGCAGTGCTAGAGATGGGAGGTTCTTC; CDR3aa: CSARDGRFF
d_gene: .; v_gene: TRBV2; j_gene: TRBJ1-2; abundance: .; CDR3nt: TGTGCCAGCATATCCCCCGGGGAGGCGGACTATGGCTACACCTTC; CDR3aa: CASISPGEADYGYTF
d_gene: .; v_gene: TRBV30; j_gene: TRBJ1-5; abundance: .; CDR3nt: TGTGCCTGGAGTTATACGAGGTTCAATCAGCCCCAGCATTTT; CDR3aa: CAWSYTRFNQPQHF
d_gene: .; v_gene: TRBV27; j_gene: TRBJ1-1; abundance: .; CDR3nt: TGTGCCAGCAGTTCCGTGGGGGGGGAGGTGGCTTTCTTT; CDR3aa: CASSSVGGEVAFF
d_gene: .; v_gene: TRBV6-1; j_gene: TRBJ2-7; abundance: .; CDR3nt: TGTGCCAGCAGCCAGGGGCGGGGGACCTCCTACGAGCAGTACTTC; CDR3aa: CASSQGRGTSYEQYF
d_gene: .; v_gene: TRBV5-1; j_gene: TRBJ2-2; abundance: .; CDR3nt: TGCGCCAGCAGCTTGGTTGTATCCGGGGTTGGCACCGGGGAGCTGTTTTTT; CDR3aa: CASSLVVSGVGTGELFF
d_gene: .; v_gene: TRBV10-3; j_gene: TRBJ1-5; abundance: .; CDR3nt: TGTGCCATCAGTGAGTCGGTAGCGGGGGGCAATCAGCCCCAGCATTTT; CDR3aa: CAISESVAGGNQPQHF
d_gene: .; v_gene: TRBV6-5; j_gene: TRBJ2-7; abundance: many; CDR3nt: TGTGCCAGCAGTGACCCGGGGACACCCTACGAGCAGTACTTC; CDR3aa: CASSDPGTPYEQYF
d_gene: .; v_gene: TRBV7-9; j_gene: TRBJ1-1; abundance: .; CDR3nt: TGTGCCAGCAGCCACTCAACAAGACAAACTGAAGCTTTCTTT; CDR3aa: CASSHSTRQTEAFF
d_gene: .; v_gene: TRBV7-9; j_gene: TRBJ1-1; abundance: .; CDR3nt: TGTGCCAGCAGCTTACAGAACACTGAAGCTTTCTTT; CDR3aa: CASSLQNTEAFF
d_gene: .; v_gene: TRBV2; j_gene: TRBJ1-1; abundance: .; CDR3nt: TGTGCCAGCAGTTTTTCCAGGGTCTTGAACACTGAAGCTTTCTTT; CDR3aa: CASSFSRVLNTEAFF
d_gene: .; v_gene: TRBV6-1; j_gene: TRBJ2-7; abundance: .; CDR3nt: TGTGCCAGCAGTGAAGGCCCGGGAGTTAGCTCCTACGAGCAGTACTTC; CDR3aa: CASSEGPGVSSYEQYF
d_gene: .; v_gene: TRBV7-6; j_gene: TRBJ2-7; abundance: once; CDR3nt: TGTGCCAGCAGCCCCCCGCGGGGCGAGCAGTACTTC; CDR3aa: CASSPPRGEQYF
d_gene: TRBD2; v_gene: TRBV10-3; j_gene: TRBJ2-2; abundance: .; CDR3nt: TGTGCCATCATGGGCAGCGGGAGGACGAACACCGGGGAGCTGTTTTTT; CDR3aa: CAIMGSGRTNTGELFF
d_gene: .; v_gene: TRBV6-1; j_gene: TRBJ2-7; abundance: .; CDR3nt: TGTGCCAGCAGTGAAAGGACATACGAGCAGTACTTC; CDR3aa: CASSERTYEQYF
d_gene: .; v_gene: TRBV28; j_gene: TRBJ1-2; abundance: .; CDR3nt: TGTGCCAGCAGTTTATCTCGGGATGGCTACACCTTC; CDR3aa: CASSLSRDGYTF